This note documents a single TCR beta chain sequence. The data were obtained in a study of blood T cell repertoires in COVID-19. As originally analysed: Nucleated cell number was recorded as an estimate derived from reference gene primer amplification. Data came from immunoSEQ multiplex PCR; TCRdb stores just in-frame clones and leaves some out. Clonal size and the V and J genes are those of that table, whereas D and trimming came from the DNA. The sample yields 270,000 or so clones, 82% seen once. The V end was cut by 1 base, the J end by 3 bases, with 9 bases between. CDR3 length: 14 residues. CDR1 is LNHDA, CDR2 SQIVND, per germline (reference sequence).

This clonotype was sampled from a woman younger than 30 with acute or convalescent COVID-19. The sample comprised peripheral blood. This chain joins TRBV19 and TRBJ1-1; D call uncertain. The CDR3 is CASSIAVTDTEAFF. CDR3 nucleotides: TGTGCCAGTAGTATAGCGGTAACAGACACTGAAGCTTTCTTT.